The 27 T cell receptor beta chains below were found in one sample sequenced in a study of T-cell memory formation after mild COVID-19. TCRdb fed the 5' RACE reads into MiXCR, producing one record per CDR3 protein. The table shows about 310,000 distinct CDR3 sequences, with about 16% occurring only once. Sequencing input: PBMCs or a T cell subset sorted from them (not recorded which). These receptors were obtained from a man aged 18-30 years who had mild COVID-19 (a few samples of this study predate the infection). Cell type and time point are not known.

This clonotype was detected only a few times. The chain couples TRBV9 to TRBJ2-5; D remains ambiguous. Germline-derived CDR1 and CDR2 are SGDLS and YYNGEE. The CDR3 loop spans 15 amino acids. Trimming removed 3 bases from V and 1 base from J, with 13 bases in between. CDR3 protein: CASSGRSSLQETQYF. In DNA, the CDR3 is TGTGCCAGCAGCGGAAGGTCGTCCCTCCAAGAGACCCAGTACTTC.

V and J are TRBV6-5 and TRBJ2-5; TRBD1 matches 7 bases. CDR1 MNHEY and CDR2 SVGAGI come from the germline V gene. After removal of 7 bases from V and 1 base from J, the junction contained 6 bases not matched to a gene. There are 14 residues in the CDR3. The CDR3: CASTTSGGQETQYF. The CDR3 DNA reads TGTGCCAGCACCACGTCAGGGGGCCAAGAGACCCAGTACTTC.

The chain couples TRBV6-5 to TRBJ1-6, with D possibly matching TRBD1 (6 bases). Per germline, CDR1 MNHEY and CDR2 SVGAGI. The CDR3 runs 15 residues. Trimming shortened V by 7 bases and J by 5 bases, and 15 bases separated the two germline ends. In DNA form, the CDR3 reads TGTGCCAGCAACCTAGACAGGAGAAATAATTCACCCCTCCACTTT. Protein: CASNLDRRNNSPLHF.

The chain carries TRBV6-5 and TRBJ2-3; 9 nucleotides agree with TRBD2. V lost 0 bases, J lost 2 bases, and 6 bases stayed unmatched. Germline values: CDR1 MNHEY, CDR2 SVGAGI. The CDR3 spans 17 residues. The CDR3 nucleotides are TGTGCCAGCAGTTACTCCCAGCGGGGGGCCTACACAGATACGCAGTATTTT. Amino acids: CASSYSQRGAYTDTQYF.

CDR3 DNA: TGTGCCAGCAGTGAAGCTGCGGGACAGGGGATTTCACCCCTCCACTTT. It translates to CASSEAAGQGISPLHF. The genes are TRBV6-1 and TRBJ1-6; 10 bases agree with TRBD1. Per the germline V gene, CDR1 is MNHNS and CDR2 is SASEGT. V shed 0 bases, J shed 9 bases, and the junction held 5 bases outside the gene matches. The length of the CDR3 is 16 residues.

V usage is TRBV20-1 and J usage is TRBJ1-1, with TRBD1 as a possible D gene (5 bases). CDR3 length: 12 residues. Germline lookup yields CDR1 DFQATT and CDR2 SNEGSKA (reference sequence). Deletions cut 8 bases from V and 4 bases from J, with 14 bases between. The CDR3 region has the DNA TGCAGTCTGTGGGGCTCGGCCACTGAAGCTTTCTTT. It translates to CSLWGSATEAFF.

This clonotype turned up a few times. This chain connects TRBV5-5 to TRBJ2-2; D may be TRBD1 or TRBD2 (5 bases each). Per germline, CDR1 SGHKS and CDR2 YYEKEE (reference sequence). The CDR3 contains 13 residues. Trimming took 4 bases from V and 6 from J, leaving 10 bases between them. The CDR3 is CASSPRESGELFF. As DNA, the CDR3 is TGTGCCAGCAGCCCCAGGGAGTCCGGGGAGCTGTTTTTT.

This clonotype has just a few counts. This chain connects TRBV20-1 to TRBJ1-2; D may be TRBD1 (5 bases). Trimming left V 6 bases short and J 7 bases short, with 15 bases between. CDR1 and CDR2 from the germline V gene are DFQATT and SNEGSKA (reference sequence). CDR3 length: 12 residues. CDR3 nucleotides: TGCAGTGCCCCGTCCCCCGGGGGTGGCTACACCTTC. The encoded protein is CSAPSPGGGYTF.

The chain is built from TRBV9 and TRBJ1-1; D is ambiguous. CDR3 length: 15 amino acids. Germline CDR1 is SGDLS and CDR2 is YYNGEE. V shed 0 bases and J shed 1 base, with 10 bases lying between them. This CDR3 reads CASSVGSYANTEAFF. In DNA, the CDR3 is TGTGCCAGCAGCGTAGGGAGTTATGCGAACACTGAAGCTTTCTTT.

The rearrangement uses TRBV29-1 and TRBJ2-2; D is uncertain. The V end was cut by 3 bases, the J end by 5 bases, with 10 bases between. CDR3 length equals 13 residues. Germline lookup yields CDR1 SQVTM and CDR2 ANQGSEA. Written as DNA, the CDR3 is TGCAGCGTTGATTTCATGAAAACCGGGGAGCTGTTTTTT. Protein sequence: CSVDFMKTGELFF.

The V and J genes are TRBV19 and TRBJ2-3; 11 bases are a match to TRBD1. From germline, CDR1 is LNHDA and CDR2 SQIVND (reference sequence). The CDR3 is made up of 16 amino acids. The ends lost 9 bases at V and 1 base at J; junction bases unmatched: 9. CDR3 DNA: TGTGCCAGCAGGACAGGGGGCTTTCCGCGCACAGATACGCAGTATTTT. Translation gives CASRTGGFPRTDTQYF. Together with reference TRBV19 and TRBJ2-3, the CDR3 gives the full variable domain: DGGITQSPKYLFRKEGQNVTLSCEQNLNHDAMYWYRQDPGQGLRLIYYSQIVNDFQKGDIAEGYSVSREKKESFPLTVTSAQKNPTAFYLCASRTGGFPRTDTQYFGPGTRLTVL.

This CDR3 is CASSHLRTPWTDTQYF. CDR3 coding DNA: TGTGCCAGCAGCCATCTCCGGACCCCATGGACAGATACGCAGTATTTT. The chain employs TRBV5-5 and TRBJ2-3; the D is unclear. Germline loops: CDR1 SGHKS, CDR2 YYEKEE (reference sequence). V was clipped by 4 bases and J by 3 bases, with 18 bases between them. The CDR3 spans 16 residues.

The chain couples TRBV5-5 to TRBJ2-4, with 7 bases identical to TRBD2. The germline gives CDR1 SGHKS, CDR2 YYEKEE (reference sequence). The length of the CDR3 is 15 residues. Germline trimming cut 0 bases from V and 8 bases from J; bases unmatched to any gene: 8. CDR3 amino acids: CASSLDWNSGDIQYF. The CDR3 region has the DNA TGTGCCAGCAGCTTGGATTGGAACAGCGGGGACATTCAGTACTTC.

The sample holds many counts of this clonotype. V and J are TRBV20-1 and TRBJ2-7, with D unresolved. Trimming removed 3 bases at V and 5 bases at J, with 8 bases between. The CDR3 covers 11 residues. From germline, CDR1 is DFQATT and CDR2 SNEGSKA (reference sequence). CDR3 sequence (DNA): TGCAGTGCTAGTTCAGGACACGAGCAGTACGTC. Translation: CSASSGHEQYV.

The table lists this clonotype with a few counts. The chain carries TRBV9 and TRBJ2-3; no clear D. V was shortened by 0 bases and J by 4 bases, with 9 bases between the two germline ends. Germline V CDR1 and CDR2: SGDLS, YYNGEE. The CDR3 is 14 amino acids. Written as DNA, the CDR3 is TGTGCCAGCAGCGTAGAGGCAGTATCAGATACGCAGTATTTT. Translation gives CASSVEAVSDTQYF.

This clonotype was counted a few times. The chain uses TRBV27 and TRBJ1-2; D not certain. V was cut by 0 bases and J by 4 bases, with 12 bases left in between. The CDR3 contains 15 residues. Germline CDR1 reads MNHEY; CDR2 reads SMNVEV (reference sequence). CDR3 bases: TGTGCCAGCAGTTTATCCTTCGAGATCTCCTATGGCTACACCTTC. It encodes CASSLSFEISYGYTF.

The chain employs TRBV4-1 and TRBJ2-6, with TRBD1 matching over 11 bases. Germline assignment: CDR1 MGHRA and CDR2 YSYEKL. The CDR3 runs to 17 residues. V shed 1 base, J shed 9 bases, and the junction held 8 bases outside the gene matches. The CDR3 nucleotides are TGCGCCAGCAGCCAAGGGGTGGGGACAGGGGGAGTCAACGTCCTGACTTTC. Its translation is CASSQGVGTGGVNVLTF.

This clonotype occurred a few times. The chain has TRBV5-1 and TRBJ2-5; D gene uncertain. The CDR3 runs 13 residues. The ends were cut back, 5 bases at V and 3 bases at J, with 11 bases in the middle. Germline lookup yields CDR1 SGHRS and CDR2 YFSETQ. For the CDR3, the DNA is TGCGCCAGCAGAGTTCGGGTCGAAGAGACCCAGTACTTC. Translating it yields CASRVRVEETQYF.

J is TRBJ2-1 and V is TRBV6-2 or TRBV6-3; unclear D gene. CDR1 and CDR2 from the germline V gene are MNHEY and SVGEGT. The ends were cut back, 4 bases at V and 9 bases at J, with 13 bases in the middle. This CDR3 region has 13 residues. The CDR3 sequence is CASSFTPTGEQFF. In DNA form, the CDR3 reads TGTGCCAGCAGTTTTACCCCGACTGGTGAGCAGTTCTTC.

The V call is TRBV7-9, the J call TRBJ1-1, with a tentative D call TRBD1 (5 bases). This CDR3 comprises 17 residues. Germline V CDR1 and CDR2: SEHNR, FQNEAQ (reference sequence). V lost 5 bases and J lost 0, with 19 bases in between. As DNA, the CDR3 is TGTGCCAGCAGCGCATTAATGGCCGACAGTTTGAACACTGAAGCTTTCTTT. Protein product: CASSALMADSLNTEAFF.

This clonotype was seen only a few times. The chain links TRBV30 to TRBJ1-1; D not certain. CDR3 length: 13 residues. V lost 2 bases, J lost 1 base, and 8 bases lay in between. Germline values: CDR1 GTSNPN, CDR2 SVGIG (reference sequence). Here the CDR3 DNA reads TGTGCCTGGAGTAGGTTTGGGAACACTGAAGCTTTCTTT. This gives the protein CAWSRFGNTEAFF.

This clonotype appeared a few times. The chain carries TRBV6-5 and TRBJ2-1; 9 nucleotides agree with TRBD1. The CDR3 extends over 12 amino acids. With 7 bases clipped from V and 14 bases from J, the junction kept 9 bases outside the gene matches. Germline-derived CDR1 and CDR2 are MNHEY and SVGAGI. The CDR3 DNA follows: TGTGCCAGCAACAAAGACAGGGGGTACGAGTTCTTC. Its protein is CASNKDRGYEFF.

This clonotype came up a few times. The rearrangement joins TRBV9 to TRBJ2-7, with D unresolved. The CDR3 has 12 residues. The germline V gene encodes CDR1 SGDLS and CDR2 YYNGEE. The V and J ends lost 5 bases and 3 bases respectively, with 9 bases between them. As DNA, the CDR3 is TGTGCCAGCAGTGATGGTGGCTACGAGCAGTACTTC. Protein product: CASSDGGYEQYF.

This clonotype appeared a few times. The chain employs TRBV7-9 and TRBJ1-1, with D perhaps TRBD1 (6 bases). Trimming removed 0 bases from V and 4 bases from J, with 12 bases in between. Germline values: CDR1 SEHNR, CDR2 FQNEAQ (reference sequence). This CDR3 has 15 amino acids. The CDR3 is CASSLAQGQSTEAFF. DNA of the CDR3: TGTGCCAGCAGCTTAGCGCAGGGGCAGAGCACTGAAGCTTTCTTT.

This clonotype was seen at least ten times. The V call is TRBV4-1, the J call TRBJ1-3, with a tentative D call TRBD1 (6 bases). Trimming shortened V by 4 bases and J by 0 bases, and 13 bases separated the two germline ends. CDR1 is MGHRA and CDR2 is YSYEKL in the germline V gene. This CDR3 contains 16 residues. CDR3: CASSPYRDASGNTIYF. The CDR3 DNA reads TGCGCCAGCAGCCCCTACAGGGACGCCTCTGGAAACACCATATATTTT.

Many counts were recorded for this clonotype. CDR3 residues: CSALSGGITDTQYF. CDR3 in DNA: TGCAGTGCCCTCAGCGGGGGAATCACAGATACGCAGTATTTT. The chain joins TRBV20-1 to TRBJ2-3; 8 nucleotides agree with TRBD2. Germline CDR1 reads DFQATT; CDR2 reads SNEGSKA (reference sequence). J was trimmed by 2 bases and V by 6 bases; bases with no gene match: 7. The CDR3 runs 14 residues.

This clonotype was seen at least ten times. CDR3 nucleotide sequence: TGCGCCAGCAGCCAGGGGACTAGCGGGGTCGGCTCCTACAATGAGCAGTTCTTC. It translates to CASSQGTSGVGSYNEQFF. This chain links TRBV5-1 with TRBJ2-1; 13 nucleotides line up with TRBD2. The junction had 7 bases not matched to a gene; V was cut back by 4 bases and J by 0 bases. The CDR3 is 18 residues long. The germline V gene has CDR1 SGHRS and CDR2 YFSETQ. Drawing the rest from reference TRBV5-1 and TRBJ2-1, the complete variable domain is KAGVTQTPRYLIKTRGQQVTLSCSPISGHRSVSWYQQTPGQGLQFLFEYFSETQRNKGNFPGRFSGRQFSNSRSEMNVSTLELGDSALYLCASSQGTSGVGSYNEQFFGPGTRLTVL.